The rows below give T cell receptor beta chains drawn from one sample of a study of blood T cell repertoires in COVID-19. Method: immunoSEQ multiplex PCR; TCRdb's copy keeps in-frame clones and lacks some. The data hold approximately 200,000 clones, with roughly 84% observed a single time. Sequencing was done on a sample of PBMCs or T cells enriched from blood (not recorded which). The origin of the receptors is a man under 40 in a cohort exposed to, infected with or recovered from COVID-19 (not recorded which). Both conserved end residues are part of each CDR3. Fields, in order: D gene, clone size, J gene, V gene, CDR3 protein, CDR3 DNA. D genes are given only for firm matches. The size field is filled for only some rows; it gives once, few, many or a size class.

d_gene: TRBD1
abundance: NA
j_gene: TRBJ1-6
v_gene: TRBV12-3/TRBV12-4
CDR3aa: CASSGTANSPLHF
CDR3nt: TGTGCCAGCAGCGGGACAGCCAATTCACCCCTCCACTTT

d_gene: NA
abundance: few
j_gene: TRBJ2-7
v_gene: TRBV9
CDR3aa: CASSPGQGPSGTYEQYF
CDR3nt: TGTGCCAGCAGCCCCGGACAGGGTCCTAGCGGGACGTACGAGCAGTACTTC

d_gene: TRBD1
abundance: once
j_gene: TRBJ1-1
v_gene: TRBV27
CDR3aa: CASSLMGQGNTEAFF
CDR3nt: TGTGCCAGCAGTTTAATGGGACAGGGAAACACTGAAGCTTTCTTT

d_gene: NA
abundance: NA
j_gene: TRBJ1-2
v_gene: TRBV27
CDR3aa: CASSLAGMTALGYTF
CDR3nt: TGTGCCAGCAGTTTGGCAGGCATGACCGCGTTGGGCTACACCTTC

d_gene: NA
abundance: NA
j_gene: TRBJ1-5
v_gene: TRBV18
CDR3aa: CASSPHRYQPQHF
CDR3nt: TGTGCCAGCTCACCTCACAGGTATCAGCCCCAGCATTTT

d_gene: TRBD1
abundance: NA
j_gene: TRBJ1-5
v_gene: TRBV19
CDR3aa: CASATRDSRRHQPQHF
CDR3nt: TGTGCCAGTGCTACAAGGGACAGTCGGCGGCATCAGCCCCAGCATTTT

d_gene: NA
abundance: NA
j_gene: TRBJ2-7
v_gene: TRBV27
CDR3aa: CASSPDPPDSNFNEQYF
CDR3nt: TGTGCCAGCAGTCCAGATCCCCCGGACAGTAATTTCAACGAGCAGTACTTC

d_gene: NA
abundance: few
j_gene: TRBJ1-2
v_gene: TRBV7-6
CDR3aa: CASSPGGRRDYGYTF
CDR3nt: TGTGCCAGCAGCCCCGGGGGGCGGCGTGACTATGGCTACACCTTC

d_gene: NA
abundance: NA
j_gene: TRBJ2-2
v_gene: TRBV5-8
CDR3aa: CASSLLQGTGELFF
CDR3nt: TGTGCCAGCAGCTTGCTACAGGGCACCGGGGAGCTGTTTTTT

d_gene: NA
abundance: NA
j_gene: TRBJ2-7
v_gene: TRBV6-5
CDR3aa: CASYSSASFSYEQYF
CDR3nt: TGTGCCAGCTACTCTTCGGCTAGTTTTTCCTACGAGCAGTACTTC

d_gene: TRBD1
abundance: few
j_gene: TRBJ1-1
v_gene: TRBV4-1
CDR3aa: CASSPGQGGAFF
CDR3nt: TGCGCCAGCAGCCCCGGACAGGGCGGAGCTTTCTTT

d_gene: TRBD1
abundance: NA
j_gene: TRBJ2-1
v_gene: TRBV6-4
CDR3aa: CASSQDRGRANEQFF
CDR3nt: TGTGCCAGCAGCCAGGACAGGGGGCGCGCCAATGAGCAGTTCTTC

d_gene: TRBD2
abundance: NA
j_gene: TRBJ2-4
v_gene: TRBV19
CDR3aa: CASSSSSGRGGFDIQYF
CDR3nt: TGTGCCAGTAGCTCCTCTAGCGGCCGAGGTGGGTTTGACATTCAGTACTTC

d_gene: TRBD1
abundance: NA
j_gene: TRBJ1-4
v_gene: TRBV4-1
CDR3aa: CASSHHGTGGGKLFF
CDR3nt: TGCGCCAGCAGCCATCACGGGACAGGGGGCGGAAAACTGTTTTTT

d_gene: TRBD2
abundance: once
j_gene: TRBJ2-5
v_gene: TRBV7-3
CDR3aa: CASSPASGRYQETQYF
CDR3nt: TGTGCCAGCAGCCCTGCCAGCGGGAGGTACCAAGAGACCCAGTACTTC

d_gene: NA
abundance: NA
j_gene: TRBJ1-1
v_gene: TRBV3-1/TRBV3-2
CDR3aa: CASTTGTDGRTEAFF
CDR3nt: TGTGCCAGCACCACCGGGACCGACGGGAGGACTGAAGCTTTCTTT

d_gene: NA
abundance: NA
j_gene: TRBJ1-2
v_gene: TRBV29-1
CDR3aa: CSVEDRMQAETYGYTF
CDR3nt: TGCAGCGTTGAAGATAGAATGCAGGCCGAGACCTATGGCTACACCTTC

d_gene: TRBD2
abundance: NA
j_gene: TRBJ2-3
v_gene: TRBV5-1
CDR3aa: CASSLVNSGTGDTQYF
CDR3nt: TGCGCCAGCAGCTTGGTTAATAGCGGGACGGGAGATACGCAGTATTTT

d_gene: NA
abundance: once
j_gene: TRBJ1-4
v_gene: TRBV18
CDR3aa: CASSPGMNEKLFF
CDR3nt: TGTGCCAGCTCACCGGGCATGAATGAAAAACTGTTTTTT

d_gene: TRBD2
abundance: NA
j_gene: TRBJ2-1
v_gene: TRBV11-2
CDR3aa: CASRPGLVNSEQFF
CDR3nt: TGTGCCAGCAGACCGGGACTAGTGAATAGTGAGCAGTTCTTC

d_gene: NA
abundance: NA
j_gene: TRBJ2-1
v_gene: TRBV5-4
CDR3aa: CASSLGLGDEQFF
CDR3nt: TGTGCCAGCAGCTTGGGGCTAGGAGATGAGCAGTTCTTC

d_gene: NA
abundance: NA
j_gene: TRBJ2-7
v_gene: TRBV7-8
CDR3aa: CASSFRGISAEQYF
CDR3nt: TGTGCCAGCAGCTTTCGAGGTATTAGCGCCGAGCAGTACTTC

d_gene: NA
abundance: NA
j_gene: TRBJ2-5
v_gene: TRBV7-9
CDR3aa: CASSLASTERQKTQYF
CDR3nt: TGTGCCAGCAGCTTAGCTTCGACAGAGAGGCAAAAGACCCAGTACTTC

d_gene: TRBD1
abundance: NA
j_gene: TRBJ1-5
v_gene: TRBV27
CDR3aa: CATTGTVGQPQHF
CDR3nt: TGTGCCACTACCGGGACAGTCGGCCAGCCCCAGCATTTT

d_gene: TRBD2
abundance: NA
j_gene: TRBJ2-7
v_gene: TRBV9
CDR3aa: CASSRTSAYEQYF
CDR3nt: TGTGCCAGCAGTCGGACTAGCGCTTACGAGCAGTACTTC

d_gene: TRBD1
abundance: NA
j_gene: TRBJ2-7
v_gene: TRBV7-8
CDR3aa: CASSLRQGAVEQYF
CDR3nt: TGTGCCAGCAGCCTAAGACAGGGGGCGGTCGAGCAGTACTTC

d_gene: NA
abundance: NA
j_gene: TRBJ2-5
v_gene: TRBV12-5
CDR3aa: CASGFHSPQETQYF
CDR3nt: TGTGCTAGTGGTTTCCACAGCCCCCAAGAGACCCAGTACTTC

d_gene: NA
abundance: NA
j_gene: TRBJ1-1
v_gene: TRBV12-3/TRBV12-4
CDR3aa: CASSGLMNTEAFF
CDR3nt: TGTGCCAGCAGTGGACTGATGAACACTGAAGCTTTCTTT

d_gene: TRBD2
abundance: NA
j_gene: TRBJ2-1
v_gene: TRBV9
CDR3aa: CASSASSGRGNEQFF
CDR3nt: TGTGCCAGCAGCGCATCTAGCGGGAGAGGCAATGAGCAGTTCTTC

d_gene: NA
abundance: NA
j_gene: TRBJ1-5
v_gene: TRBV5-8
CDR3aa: CASSNPAGADYSNQPQHF
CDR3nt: TGTGCCAGCAGCAACCCGGCGGGGGCCGACTATAGCAATCAGCCCCAGCATTTT

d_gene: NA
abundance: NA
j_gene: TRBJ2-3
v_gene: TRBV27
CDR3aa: CASSLSSQPGADTQYF
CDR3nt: TGTGCCAGCAGTTTAAGCTCACAGCCGGGGGCAGATACGCAGTATTTT

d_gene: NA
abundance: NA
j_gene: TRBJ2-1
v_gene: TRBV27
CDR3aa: CASSLFRTGNEQFF
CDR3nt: TGTGCCAGCAGTTTATTTAGAACGGGGAATGAGCAGTTCTTC

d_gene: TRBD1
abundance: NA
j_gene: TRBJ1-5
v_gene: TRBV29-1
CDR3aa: CSAGGWGINQPQHF
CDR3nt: TGCAGCGCAGGGGGCTGGGGGATTAATCAGCCCCAGCATTTT

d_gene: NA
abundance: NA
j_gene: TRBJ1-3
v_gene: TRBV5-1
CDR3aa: CASSLGSLTGSGNTIYF
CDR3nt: TGCGCCAGCAGCTTGGGATCCCTCACAGGGTCTGGAAACACCATATATTTT

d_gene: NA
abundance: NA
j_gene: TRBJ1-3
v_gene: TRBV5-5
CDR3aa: CASSLVRGASGNTIYF
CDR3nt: TGTGCCAGCAGCTTGGTTCGGGGGGCGAGTGGAAACACCATATATTTT

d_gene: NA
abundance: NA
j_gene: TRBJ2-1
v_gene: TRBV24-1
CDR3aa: CATWWDSSSYNEQFF
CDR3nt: TGTGCCACCTGGTGGGACTCGAGCTCCTACAATGAGCAGTTCTTC

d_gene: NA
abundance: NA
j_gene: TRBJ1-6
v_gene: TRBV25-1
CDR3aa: CASSKGTFRDSPLHF
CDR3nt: TGTGCCAGCAGTAAAGGGACATTTCGGGATTCACCCCTCCACTTT

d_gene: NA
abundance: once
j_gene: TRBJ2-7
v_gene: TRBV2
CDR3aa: CASRTGGEGQYF
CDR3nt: TGTGCCAGCAGAACAGGAGGGGAAGGGCAGTACTTC

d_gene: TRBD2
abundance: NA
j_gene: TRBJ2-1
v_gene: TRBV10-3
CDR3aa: CAISESGTSGLNGVNEQFF
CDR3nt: TGTGCCATCAGTGAATCCGGGACTAGCGGGCTAAACGGAGTCAATGAGCAGTTCTTC

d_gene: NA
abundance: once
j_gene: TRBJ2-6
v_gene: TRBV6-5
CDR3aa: CANAEGRGANVLTF
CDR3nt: TGTGCCAACGCCGAGGGCCGTGGGGCCAACGTCCTGACTTTC

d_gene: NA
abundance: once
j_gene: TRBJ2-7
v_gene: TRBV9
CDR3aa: CASSVVRAASSSYEQYF
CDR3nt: TGTGCCAGCAGCGTAGTCAGGGCAGCATCAAGCTCCTACGAGCAGTACTTC

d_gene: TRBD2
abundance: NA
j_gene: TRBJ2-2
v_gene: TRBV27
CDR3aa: CASSSSGPHSANTGELFF
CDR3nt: TGTGCCAGCAGTTCTAGCGGACCACATTCAGCGAACACCGGGGAGCTGTTTTTT

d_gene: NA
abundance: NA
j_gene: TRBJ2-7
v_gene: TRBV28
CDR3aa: CASSRRRSYEQYF
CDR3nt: TGTGCCAGCAGTCGACGACGGAGCTACGAGCAGTACTTC

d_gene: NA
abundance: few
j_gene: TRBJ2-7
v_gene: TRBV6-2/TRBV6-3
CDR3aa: CASSYGSASWEQYF
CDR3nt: TGTGCCAGCAGTTACGGTTCGGCTAGTTGGGAGCAGTACTTC

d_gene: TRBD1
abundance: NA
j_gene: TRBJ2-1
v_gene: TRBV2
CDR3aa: CASRHLPRLTGARDNEQFF
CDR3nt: TGTGCCAGCAGACACCTTCCGAGATTGACAGGGGCTAGAGACAATGAGCAGTTCTTC

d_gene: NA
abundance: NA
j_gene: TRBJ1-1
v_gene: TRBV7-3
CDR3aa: CASSLDGGPEAFF
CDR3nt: TGTGCCAGCAGCTTAGATGGGGGCCCTGAAGCTTTCTTT

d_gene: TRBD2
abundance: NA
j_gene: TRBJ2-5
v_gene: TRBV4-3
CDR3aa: CASSQEREEETQYF
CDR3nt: TGCGCCAGCAGCCAAGAGCGGGAGGAAGAGACCCAGTACTTC

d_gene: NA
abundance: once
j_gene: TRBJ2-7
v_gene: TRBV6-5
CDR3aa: CASRNSGGGQYF
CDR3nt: TGTGCCAGTCGAAATTCCGGAGGTGGGCAGTACTTC

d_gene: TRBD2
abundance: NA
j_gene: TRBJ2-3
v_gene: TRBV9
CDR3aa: CASSDRLAGSFTDTQYF
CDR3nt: TGTGCCAGCAGCGACCGACTAGCGGGAAGCTTCACAGATACGCAGTATTTT

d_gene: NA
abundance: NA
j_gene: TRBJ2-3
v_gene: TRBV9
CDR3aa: CASSASTDTQYF
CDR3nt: TGTGCCAGCAGCGCTTCCACAGATACGCAGTATTTT

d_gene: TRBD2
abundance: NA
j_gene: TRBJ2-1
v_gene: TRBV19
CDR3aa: CASSGTSLAPSYNEQFF
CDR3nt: TGTGCCAGTAGTGGCACCTCACTAGCGCCTTCCTACAATGAGCAGTTCTTC

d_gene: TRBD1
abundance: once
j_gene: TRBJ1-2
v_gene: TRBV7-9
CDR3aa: CASSSLGGQGAGGYTF
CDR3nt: TGTGCCAGCAGCTCCCTAGGAGGTCAGGGGGCGGGTGGCTACACCTTC

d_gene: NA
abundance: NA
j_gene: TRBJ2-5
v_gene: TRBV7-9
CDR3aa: CASSLGLTGETQYF
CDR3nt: TGTGCCAGCAGCCTTGGACTAACGGGGGAGACCCAGTACTTC

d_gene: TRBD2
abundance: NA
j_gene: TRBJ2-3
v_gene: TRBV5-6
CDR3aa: CASRRTSGRAGTDTQYF
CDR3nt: TGTGCCAGCCGCCGGACTAGCGGGAGGGCGGGCACAGATACGCAGTATTTT